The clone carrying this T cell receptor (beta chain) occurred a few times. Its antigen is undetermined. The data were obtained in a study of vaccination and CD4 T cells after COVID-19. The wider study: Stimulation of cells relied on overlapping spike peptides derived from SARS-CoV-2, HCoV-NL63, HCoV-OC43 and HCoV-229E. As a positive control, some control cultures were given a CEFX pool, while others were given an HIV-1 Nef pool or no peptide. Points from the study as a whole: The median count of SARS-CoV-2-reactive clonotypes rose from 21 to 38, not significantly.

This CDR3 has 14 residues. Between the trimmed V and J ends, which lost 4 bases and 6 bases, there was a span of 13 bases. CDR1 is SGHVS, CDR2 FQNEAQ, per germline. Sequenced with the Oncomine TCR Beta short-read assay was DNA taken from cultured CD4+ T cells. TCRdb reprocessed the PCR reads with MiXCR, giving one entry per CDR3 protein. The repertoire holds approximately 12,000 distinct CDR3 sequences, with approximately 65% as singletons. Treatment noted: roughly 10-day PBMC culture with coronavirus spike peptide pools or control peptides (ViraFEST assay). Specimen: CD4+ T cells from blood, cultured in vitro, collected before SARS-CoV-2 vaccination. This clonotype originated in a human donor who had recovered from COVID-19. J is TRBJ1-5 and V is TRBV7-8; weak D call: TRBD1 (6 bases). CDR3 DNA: TGTGCCAGCAGCTCGATTAACAGGGCTCAGCCCCAGCATTTT. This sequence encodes CASSSINRAQPQHF.